These 10 T cell receptor beta chains came from one sample sequenced in a study of cytomegalovirus exposure and HLA in healthy donors. 13 Jbeta primers and 60 Vbeta primers were used for the PCR. Here immunoSEQ multiplex PCR was the method, and the copy in TCRdb shows in-frame clones only, minus some. The sample holds 80,000 to 100,000 clones, about 69% seen once. Sequencing was carried out using PBMCs. All receptors come from a woman younger than 35 in good health and CMV-seropositive.

This clone was seen a few times. J is TRBJ2-7 and V is TRBV7-3, with 8 bases aligning to TRBD2. Germline CDR1 reads SGHTA; CDR2 reads FQGTGA. The ends lost 2 bases at V and 5 bases at J; junction bases unmatched: 2. The CDR3 totals 13 residues. Written as DNA, the CDR3 is TGTGCCAGCAGCTTATTGCGGGGGGACGAGCAGTACTTC. This translates into CASSLLRGDEQYF.

In the case of this clone: One junction end disagrees with the germline gene, perhaps due to a read error. V gene TRBV4-1 combines with J gene TRBJ2-1; 7 positions match TRBD2. CDR3 length: 17 residues. The germline V gene has CDR1 MGHRA and CDR2 YSYEKL. In DNA, the CDR3 is TGCGCCAGCAGCCAAGATCTAGGTAGCGGGTCCTTCAATGAGCAGTTCTTC. It encodes CASSQDLGSGSFNEQFF.

This chain connects TRBV7-2 to TRBJ2-7; 7 bases match TRBD2. The J call is uncertain, as TRBJ2-1 better fits the DNA end. CDR1 SGHTA and CDR2 FQGNSA come from the germline V gene. This CDR3 region has 15 residues. The CDR3 protein is CASSLAGGTYNEQFF. The CDR3 DNA reads as TGTGCCAGCAGCTTAGCGGGGGGGACCTACAATGAGCAGTTCTTC.

This clone was detected only a few times. J is TRBJ2-1 and V is TRBV7-9, with 8 bases that match TRBD2. J lost 6 bases, V lost 5 bases, and 9 bases had no gene match. The CDR3 runs 15 residues. Per the germline V gene, CDR1 is SEHNR and CDR2 is FQNEAQ (reference sequence). The CDR3 protein is CASSPVFREGNEQFF. The CDR3 DNA is TGTGCCAGCAGCCCCGTATTTCGGGAGGGCAATGAGCAGTTCTTC.

This rearrangement joins TRBV9 to TRBJ2-1, with TRBD2 identical over 7 bases. After removal of 0 bases from V and 5 bases from J, the junction contained 2 bases not matched to a gene. From germline, CDR1 is SGDLS and CDR2 YYNGEE. The CDR3 length is 14 residues. This CDR3 is CASSVVGGDNEQFF. The CDR3 bases are TGTGCCAGCAGCGTAGTTGGGGGGGACAATGAGCAGTTCTTC.

The J gene is TRBJ2-5, the V gene TRBV5-1; 10 positions match TRBD2. The tail of the sequence fits TRBJ2-7 better, so the J call may be wrong. This CDR3 is built from 17 residues. Per germline, CDR1 SGHRS and CDR2 YFSETQ. The CDR3 sequence is CASSLSLAGVRSYEQYF. DNA for the CDR3: TGCGCCAGCAGCTTAAGTCTAGCGGGAGTCAGGTCCTACGAGCAGTACTTC.

This chain uses TRBV28 with TRBJ1-1; unclear D gene. Germline V lookup: CDR1 MDHEN, CDR2 SYDVKM. The CDR3 contains 16 residues. Trimming shortened V by 5 bases and J by 3 bases, and 19 bases separated the two germline ends. CDR3 loop: CASSPPLVLRYTEAFF. Written as DNA, the CDR3 is TGTGCCAGCAGTCCACCCCTAGTACTGAGATACACTGAAGCTTTCTTT.

This clone was counted only a few times. This chain connects TRBV29-1 to TRBJ2-3; TRBD2 agrees at 9 bases. CDR1 SQVTM and CDR2 ANQGSEA come from the germline V gene. The V segment lost 4 bases and the J segment 4 bases; nucleotides outside the gene matches: 6. The CDR3 is made up of 14 amino acids. The CDR3, as DNA: TGCAGCGTTGTGGCGGGAGGGCCGCCAGATACGCAGTATTTT. Its translation: CSVVAGGPPDTQYF.

The chain uses TRBV4-3 and TRBJ2-7, with 7 bases that match TRBD1. Germline assignment: CDR1 LGHNA and CDR2 YSLEER. The CDR3 runs to 14 residues. V was clipped by 5 bases and J by 2 bases; unmatched bases: 6. The CDR3 bases are TGCGCCAGCAGCGCGAGACAGGGACCCTACGAGCAGTACTTC. This gives the protein CASSARQGPYEQYF.

V usage is TRBV6-6 and J usage is TRBJ1-3; D remains unclear. Trimming removed 6 bases at V and 4 bases at J, with 10 bases between. Germline CDR1 and CDR2: MNHNY and SVGAGI (reference sequence). CDR3 length equals 13 residues. The DNA of the CDR3 is TGTGCCAGCAGGAGGGATTCGGGAAACACCATATATTTT. Translated, it gives CASRRDSGNTIYF.